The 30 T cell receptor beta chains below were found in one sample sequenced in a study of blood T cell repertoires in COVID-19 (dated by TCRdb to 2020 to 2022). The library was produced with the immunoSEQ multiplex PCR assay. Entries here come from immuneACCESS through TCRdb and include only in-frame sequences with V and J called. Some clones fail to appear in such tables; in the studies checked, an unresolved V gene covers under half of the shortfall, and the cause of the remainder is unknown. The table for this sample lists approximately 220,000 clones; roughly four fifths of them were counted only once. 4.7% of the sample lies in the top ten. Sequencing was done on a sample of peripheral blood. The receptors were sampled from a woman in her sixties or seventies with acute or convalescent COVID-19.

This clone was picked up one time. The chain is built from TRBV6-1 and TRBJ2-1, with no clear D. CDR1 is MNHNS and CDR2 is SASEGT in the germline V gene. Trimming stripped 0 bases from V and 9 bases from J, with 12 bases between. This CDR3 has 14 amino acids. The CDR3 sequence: CASSEALRYLEQFF. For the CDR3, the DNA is TGTGCCAGCAGTGAAGCGCTTCGCTACCTTGAGCAGTTCTTC.

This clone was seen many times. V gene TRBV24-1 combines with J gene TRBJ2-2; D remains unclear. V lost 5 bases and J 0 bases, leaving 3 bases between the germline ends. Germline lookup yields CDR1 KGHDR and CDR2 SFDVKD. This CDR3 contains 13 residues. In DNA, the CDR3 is TGTGCCACCAGTGTAACGAACACCGGGGAGCTGTTTTTT. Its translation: CATSVTNTGELFF.

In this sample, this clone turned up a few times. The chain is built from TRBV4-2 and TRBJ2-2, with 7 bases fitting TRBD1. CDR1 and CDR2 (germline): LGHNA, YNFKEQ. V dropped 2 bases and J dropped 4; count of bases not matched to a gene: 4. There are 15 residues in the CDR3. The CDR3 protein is CASSQTGTATGELFF. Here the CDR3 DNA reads TGTGCCAGCAGCCAAACCGGGACAGCCACCGGGGAGCTGTTTTTT.

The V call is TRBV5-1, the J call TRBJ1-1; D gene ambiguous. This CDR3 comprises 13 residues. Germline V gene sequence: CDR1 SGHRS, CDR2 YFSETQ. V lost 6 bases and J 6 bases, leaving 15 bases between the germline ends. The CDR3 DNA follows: TGCGCCAGCAAGAGTAGGAGTACCGCTGAAGCTTTCTTT. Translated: CASKSRSTAEAFF.

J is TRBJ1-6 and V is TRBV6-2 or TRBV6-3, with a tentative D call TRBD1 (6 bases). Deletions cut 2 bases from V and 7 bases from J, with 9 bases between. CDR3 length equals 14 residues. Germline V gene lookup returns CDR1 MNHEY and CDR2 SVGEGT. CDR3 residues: CASSYGRGNSPLHF. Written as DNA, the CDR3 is TGTGCCAGCAGTTACGGCAGGGGAAATTCACCCCTCCACTTT.

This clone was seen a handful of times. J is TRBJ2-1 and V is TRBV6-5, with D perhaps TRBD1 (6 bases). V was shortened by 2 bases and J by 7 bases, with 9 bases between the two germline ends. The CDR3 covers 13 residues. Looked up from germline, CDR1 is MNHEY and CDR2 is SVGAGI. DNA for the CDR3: TGTGCCAGCAGTTACCTTGGGACAAATGAGCAGTTCTTC. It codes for CASSYLGTNEQFF.

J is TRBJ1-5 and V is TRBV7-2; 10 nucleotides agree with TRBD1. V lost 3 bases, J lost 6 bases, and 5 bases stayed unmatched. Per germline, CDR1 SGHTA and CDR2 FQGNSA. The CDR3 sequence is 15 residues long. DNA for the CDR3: TGTGCCAGCAGCTTCAGACAGGGGGCAGGTCAGCCCCAGCATTTT. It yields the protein CASSFRQGAGQPQHF. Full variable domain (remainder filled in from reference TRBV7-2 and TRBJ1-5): GAGVSQSPSNKVTEKGKDVELRCDPISGHTALYWYRQSLGQGLEFLIYFQGNSAPDKSGLPSDRFSAERTGGSVSTLTIQRTQQEDSAVYLCASSFRQGAGQPQHFGDGTRLSIL.

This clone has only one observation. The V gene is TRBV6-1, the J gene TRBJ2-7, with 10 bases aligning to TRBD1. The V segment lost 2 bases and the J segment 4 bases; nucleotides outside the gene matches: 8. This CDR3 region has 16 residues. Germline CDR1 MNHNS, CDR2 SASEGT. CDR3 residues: CASSESLGQGGYEQYF. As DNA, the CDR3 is TGTGCCAGCAGTGAATCCCTCGGACAGGGGGGATACGAGCAGTACTTC.

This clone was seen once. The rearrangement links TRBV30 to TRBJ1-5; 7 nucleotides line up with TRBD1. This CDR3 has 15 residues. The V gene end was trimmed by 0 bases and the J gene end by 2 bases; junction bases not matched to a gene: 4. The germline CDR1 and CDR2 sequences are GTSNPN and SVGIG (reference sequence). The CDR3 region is CAWSVDRSRNQPQHF. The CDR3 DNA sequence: TGTGCCTGGAGTGTGGACAGGAGTCGCAATCAGCCCCAGCATTTT.

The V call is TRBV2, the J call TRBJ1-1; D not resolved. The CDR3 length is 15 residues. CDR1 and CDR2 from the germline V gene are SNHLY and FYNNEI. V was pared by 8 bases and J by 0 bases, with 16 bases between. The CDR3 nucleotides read TGTGCCAGCTGTACAGCCTCAGACATGAACACTGAAGCTTTCTTT. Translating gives CASCTASDMNTEAFF.

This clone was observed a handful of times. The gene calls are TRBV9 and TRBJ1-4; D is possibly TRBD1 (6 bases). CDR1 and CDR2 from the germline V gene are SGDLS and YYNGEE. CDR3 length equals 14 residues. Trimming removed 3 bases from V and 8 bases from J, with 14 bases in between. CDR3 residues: CASSETGLEEKLFF. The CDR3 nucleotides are TGTGCCAGCAGCGAAACAGGGCTAGAGGAAAAACTGTTTTTT.

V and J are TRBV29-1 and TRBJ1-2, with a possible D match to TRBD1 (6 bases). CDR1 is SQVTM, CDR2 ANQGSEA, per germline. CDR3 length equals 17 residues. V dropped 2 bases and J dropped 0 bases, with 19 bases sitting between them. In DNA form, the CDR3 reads TGCAGCGTTGAAAGTTGGACCGGACAGTATGCTAACTATGGCTACACCTTC. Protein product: CSVESWTGQYANYGYTF.

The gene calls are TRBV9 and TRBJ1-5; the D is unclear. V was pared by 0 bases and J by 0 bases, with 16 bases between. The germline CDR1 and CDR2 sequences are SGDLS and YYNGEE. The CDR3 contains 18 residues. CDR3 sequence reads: CASSVDWSGQFSNQPQHF. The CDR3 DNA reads TGTGCCAGCAGCGTAGATTGGTCTGGCCAGTTTAGCAATCAGCCCCAGCATTTT.

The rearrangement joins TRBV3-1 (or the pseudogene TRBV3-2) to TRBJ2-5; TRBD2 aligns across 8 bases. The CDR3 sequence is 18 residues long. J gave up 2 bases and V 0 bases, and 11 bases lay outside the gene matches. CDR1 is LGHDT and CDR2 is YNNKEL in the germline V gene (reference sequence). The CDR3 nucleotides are TGTGCCAGCAGCCAAGACCGGGCGATAGCGGGGAAACAAGAGACCCAGTACTTC. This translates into CASSQDRAIAGKQETQYF.

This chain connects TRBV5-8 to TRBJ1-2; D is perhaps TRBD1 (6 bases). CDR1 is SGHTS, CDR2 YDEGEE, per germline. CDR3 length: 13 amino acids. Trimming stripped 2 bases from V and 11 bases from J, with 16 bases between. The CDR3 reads CASSLNRVPGYTF. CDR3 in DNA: TGTGCCAGCAGCTTAAACAGGGTGCCCGGGTACACCTTC.

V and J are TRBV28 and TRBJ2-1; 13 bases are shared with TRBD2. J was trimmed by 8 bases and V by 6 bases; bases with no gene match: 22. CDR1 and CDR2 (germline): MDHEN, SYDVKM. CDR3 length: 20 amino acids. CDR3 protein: CASRVGISSRLAGGGDEQFF. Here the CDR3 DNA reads TGTGCCAGCAGAGTTGGCATCTCCTCTAGACTAGCGGGGGGCGGAGATGAGCAGTTCTTC.

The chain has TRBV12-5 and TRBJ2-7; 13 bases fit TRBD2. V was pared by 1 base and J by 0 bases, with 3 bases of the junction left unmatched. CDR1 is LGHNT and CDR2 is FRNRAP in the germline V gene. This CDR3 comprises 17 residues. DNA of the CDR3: TGTGCTAGTGGTTTGGGAACTAGCGGGGGGGACTCCTACGAGCAGTACTTC. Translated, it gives CASGLGTSGGDSYEQYF. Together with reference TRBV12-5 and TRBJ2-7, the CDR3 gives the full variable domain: DARVTQTPRHKVTEMGQEVTMRCQPILGHNTVFWYRQTMMQGLELLAYFRNRAPLDDSGMPKDRFSAEMPDATLATLKIQPSEPRDSAVYFCASGLGTSGGDSYEQYFGPGTRLTVT.

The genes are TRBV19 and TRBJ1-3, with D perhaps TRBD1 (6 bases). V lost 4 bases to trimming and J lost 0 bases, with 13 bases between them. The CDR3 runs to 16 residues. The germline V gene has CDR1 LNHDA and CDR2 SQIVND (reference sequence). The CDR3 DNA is TGTGCCAGTAGTACCGGGGGGGCTAGCTCTGGAAACACCATATATTTT. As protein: CASSTGGASSGNTIYF. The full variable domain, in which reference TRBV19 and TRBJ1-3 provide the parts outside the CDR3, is DGGITQSPKYLFRKEGQNVTLSCEQNLNHDAMYWYRQDPGQGLRLIYYSQIVNDFQKGDIAEGYSVSREKKESFPLTVTSAQKNPTAFYLCASSTGGASSGNTIYFGEGSWLTVV.

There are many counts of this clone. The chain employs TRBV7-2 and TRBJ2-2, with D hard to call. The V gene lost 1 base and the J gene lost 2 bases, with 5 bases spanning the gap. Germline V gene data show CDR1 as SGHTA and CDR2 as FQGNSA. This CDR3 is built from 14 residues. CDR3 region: CASSLDYNTGELFF. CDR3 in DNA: TGTGCCAGCAGCTTAGACTACAACACCGGGGAGCTGTTTTTT.

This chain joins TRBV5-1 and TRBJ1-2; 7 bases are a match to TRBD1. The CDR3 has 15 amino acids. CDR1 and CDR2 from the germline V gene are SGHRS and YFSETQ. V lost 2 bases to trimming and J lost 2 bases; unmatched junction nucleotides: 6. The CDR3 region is CASSLSGQVNYGYTF. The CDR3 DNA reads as TGCGCCAGCAGCTTATCAGGACAGGTCAACTATGGCTACACCTTC.

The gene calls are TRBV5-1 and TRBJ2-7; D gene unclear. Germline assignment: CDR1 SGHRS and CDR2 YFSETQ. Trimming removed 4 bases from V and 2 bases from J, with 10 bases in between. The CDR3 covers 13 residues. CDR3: CASSVDPAYEQYF. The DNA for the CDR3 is TGCGCCAGCAGCGTGGACCCGGCCTACGAGCAGTACTTC.

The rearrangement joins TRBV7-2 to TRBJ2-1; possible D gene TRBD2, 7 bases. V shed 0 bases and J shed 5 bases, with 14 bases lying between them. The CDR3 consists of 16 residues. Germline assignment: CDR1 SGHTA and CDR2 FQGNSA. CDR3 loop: CASSLAGGPFDNEQFF. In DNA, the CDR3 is TGTGCCAGCAGCTTAGCGGGGGGGCCTTTCGACAATGAGCAGTTCTTC.

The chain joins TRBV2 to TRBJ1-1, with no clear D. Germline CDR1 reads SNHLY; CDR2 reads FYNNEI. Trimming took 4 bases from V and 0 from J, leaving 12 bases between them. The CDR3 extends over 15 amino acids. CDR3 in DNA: TGTGCCAGCAGTGCCGGGGTTCGCATGAACACTGAAGCTTTCTTT. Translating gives CASSAGVRMNTEAFF.

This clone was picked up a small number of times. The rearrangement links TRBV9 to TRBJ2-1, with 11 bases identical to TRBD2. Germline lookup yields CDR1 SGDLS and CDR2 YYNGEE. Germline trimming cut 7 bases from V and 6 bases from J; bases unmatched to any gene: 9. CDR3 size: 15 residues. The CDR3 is CASGLSGGAFNEQFF. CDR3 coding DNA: TGTGCCAGCGGACTTAGCGGGGGGGCTTTCAATGAGCAGTTCTTC.

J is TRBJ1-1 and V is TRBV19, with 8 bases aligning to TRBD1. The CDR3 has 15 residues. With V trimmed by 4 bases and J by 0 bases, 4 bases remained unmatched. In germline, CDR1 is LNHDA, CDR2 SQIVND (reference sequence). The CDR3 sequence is CASSTTGVMNTEAFF. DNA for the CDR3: TGTGCCAGTAGTACGACAGGGGTCATGAACACTGAAGCTTTCTTT. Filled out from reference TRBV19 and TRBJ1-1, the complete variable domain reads DGGITQSPKYLFRKEGQNVTLSCEQNLNHDAMYWYRQDPGQGLRLIYYSQIVNDFQKGDIAEGYSVSREKKESFPLTVTSAQKNPTAFYLCASSTTGVMNTEAFFGQGTRLTVV.

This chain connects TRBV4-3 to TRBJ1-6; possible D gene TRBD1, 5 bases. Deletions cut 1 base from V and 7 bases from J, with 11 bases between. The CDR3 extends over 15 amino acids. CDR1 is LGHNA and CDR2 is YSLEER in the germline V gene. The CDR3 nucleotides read TGCGCCAGCAGCCAAGTCGGGACTCAGAATTCACCCCTCCACTTT. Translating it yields CASSQVGTQNSPLHF.

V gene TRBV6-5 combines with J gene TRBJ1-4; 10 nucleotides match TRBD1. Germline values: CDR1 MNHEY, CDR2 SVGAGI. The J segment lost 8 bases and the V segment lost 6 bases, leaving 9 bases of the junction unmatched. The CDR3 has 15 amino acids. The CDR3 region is CASRRGTGVGEKLFF. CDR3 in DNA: TGTGCCAGCAGGCGAGGGACAGGGGTAGGGGAAAAACTGTTTTTT.

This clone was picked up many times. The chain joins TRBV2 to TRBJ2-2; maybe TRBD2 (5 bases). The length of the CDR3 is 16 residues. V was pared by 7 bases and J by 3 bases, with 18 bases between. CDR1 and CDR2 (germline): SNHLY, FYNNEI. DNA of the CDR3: TGTGCCAGCAAGAGGACTCGTGGGCTTTACACCGGGGAGCTGTTTTTT. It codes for CASKRTRGLYTGELFF.

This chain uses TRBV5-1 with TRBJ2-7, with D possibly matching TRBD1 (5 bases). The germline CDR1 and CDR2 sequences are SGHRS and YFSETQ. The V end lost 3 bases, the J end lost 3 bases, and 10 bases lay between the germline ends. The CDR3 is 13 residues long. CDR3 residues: CASSWQGDYEQYF. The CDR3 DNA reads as TGCGCCAGCAGCTGGCAGGGTGACTACGAGCAGTACTTC.

The CDR3 nucleotides read TGTGCCACCTCTGAGGGGCGGGACCTACAAGAGACCCAGTACTTC. Its translation: CATSEGRDLQETQYF. The chain recombines TRBV24-1 with TRBJ2-5; TRBD2 is a possible D gene (6 bases). Per germline, CDR1 KGHDR and CDR2 SFDVKD. Trimming shortened V by 9 bases and J by 2 bases, and 18 bases separated the two germline ends. This CDR3 region has 15 residues.